Following are 22 T cell receptor beta chains from one sample sequenced in a study of T-cell reconstitution after alpha-beta-depleted transplantation in children. Construction of the TCRbeta library involved unique molecular identifiers. TCRdb re-called the PCR reads through MiXCR, storing one row per CDR3 protein. The table records under 250,000 distinct CDR3 sequences, about 24% of them present only once. Sequencing used PBMCs, mostly from graft donor cells, obtained 360 days after TCRalphabeta/CD19-depleted stem cell transplant. The source is a female patient between 2 and 15 years old who had a stem cell transplant for congenital amegakaryocytic thrombocytopenia, so the T cells may come from the graft donor.

This clonotype showed up many times. The chain links TRBV5-1 to TRBJ1-4, with no clear D. This CDR3 contains 13 residues. Germline loops: CDR1 SGHRS, CDR2 YFSETQ. V was cut by 4 bases and J by 2 bases, with 6 bases left in between. The CDR3 loop reads CASSTGTNEKLFF. DNA for the CDR3: TGCGCCAGCAGCACGGGGACTAATGAAAAACTGTTTTTT. Based on the CDR3 plus reference TRBV5-1 and TRBJ1-4, the full variable domain is KAGVTQTPRYLIKTRGQQVTLSCSPISGHRSVSWYQQTPGQGLQFLFEYFSETQRNKGNFPGRFSGRQFSNSRSEMNVSTLELGDSALYLCASSTGTNEKLFFGSGTQLSVL.

The chain recombines TRBV21-1 with TRBJ2-7; TRBD2 is the table's D call and was not checked against the DNA. TRBV21-1 is a pseudogene. This CDR3 contains 15 residues. The CDR3 nucleotides are TGTGCCAGCAGCAAAGCCCTAGCGGGGGGATACGAGCAGTACTTC. Translating gives CASSKALAGGYEQYF.

The chain combines TRBV11-2 with TRBJ2-7, with 10 bases that match TRBD1. Germline V lookup: CDR1 SGHAT, CDR2 FQNNGV. The V and J ends lost 4 bases and 3 bases, in that order; junction bases with no gene match: 9. The CDR3 sequence is 16 residues long. The CDR3 is CASSSLTGTGDYEQYF. CDR3 bases: TGTGCCAGCAGCTCGTTAACCGGGACAGGGGACTACGAGCAGTACTTC.

The V gene is TRBV7-2, the J gene TRBJ2-3; D is undetermined. Germline assignment: CDR1 SGHTA and CDR2 FQGNSA. V was trimmed by 2 bases and J by 3 bases, leaving 15 bases between them. This CDR3 is built from 16 residues. CDR3 region: CASSLISWAGTDTQYF. The CDR3 bases are TGTGCCAGCAGCTTAATATCGTGGGCCGGGACAGATACGCAGTATTTT.

This clonotype occurred a few times. The chain carries TRBV6-5 and TRBJ2-7; 12 positions match TRBD2. The V gene's germline CDR1 is MNHEY and CDR2 SVGAGI. The CDR3 covers 15 residues. J gave up 6 bases and V 3 bases, and 6 bases lay outside the gene matches. CDR3 in amino acids: CASSYRLAGVSEQYF. DNA for the CDR3: TGTGCCAGCAGTTATAGACTAGCGGGAGTCAGCGAGCAGTACTTC.

This clonotype was picked up a small number of times. J is TRBJ2-1 and V is TRBV14; D is undetermined. This CDR3 spans 16 amino acids. Between the trimmed V and J ends, which lost 5 bases and 3 bases, there was a span of 17 bases. CDR1 is SGHDN, CDR2 FVKESK, per germline. The CDR3 nucleotides read TGTGCCAGCAGCAGATTGGGCTCGAAAGTCTACAATGAGCAGTTCTTC. It is translated as CASSRLGSKVYNEQFF. Supplemented by reference TRBV14 and TRBJ2-1, the full variable domain reads EAGVTQFPSHSVIEKGQTVTLRCDPISGHDNLYWYRRVMGKEIKFLLHFVKESKQDESGMPNNRFLAERTGGTYSTLKVQPAELEDSGVYFCASSRLGSKVYNEQFFGPGTRLTVL.

In this sample, this clonotype turned up a few times. V gene TRBV5-1 combines with J gene TRBJ1-2, with unresolved D. V lost 0 bases and J 8 bases, leaving 11 bases between the germline ends. Per the germline V gene, CDR1 is SGHRS and CDR2 is YFSETQ. This CDR3 is built from 13 residues. The CDR3 DNA reads as TGCGCCAGCAGCTTGGCCGGTAGATCGGGCTACACCTTC. It is translated as CASSLAGRSGYTF.

This clonotype is medium-sized (0.01 to 0.1%). The rearrangement joins TRBV4-1 to TRBJ2-1; maybe TRBD2 (5 bases). The CDR3 totals 16 residues. Per germline, CDR1 MGHRA and CDR2 YSYEKL. Trimming removed 0 bases at V and 8 bases at J, with 17 bases between. The DNA for the CDR3 is TGCGCCAGCAGCCAAGAACTCGGAGCGGTGGTCGATGAGCAGTTCTTC. This gives the protein CASSQELGAVVDEQFF.

This chain uses TRBV20-1 with TRBJ1-2, with no clear D. Germline V gene sequence: CDR1 DFQATT, CDR2 SNEGSKA (reference sequence). The CDR3 runs to 11 residues. V was shortened by 1 base and J by 8 bases, with 8 bases between the two germline ends. The DNA for the CDR3 is TGCAGTGCTAGAGGTTTTGCGGGCTACACCTTC. Its translation is CSARGFAGYTF.

The chain has TRBV28 and TRBJ2-7; D could derive from TRBD1 or TRBD2 (5 bases each). The germline V and J ends were trimmed by 0 bases and 0 bases, with 18 bases remaining between them. Germline CDR1 MDHEN, CDR2 SYDVKM. The CDR3 is 18 amino acids. The CDR3 coding sequence is TGTGCCAGCAGTTTATGGGTGGGACGGCAGGAGTTCTCCTACGAGCAGTACTTC. Its protein is CASSLWVGRQEFSYEQYF.

The rearrangement joins TRBV5-1 to TRBJ2-3; the D gene could be TRBD1 or TRBD2 (6 bases each). V was pared by 4 bases and J by 4 bases, with 19 bases between. Germline values: CDR1 SGHRS, CDR2 YFSETQ. This CDR3 spans 16 amino acids. CDR3 bases: TGCGCCAGCAGCCTGACCGGGACTCCAGGGGCAGATACGCAGTATTTT. Translating gives CASSLTGTPGADTQYF.

This clonotype was recorded a few times. The genes are TRBV25-1 and TRBJ1-3; 9 nucleotides match TRBD1. This CDR3 contains 15 residues. The trim removed 9 bases at V and 3 bases at J, leaving 9 bases unmatched. Germline assignment: CDR1 MGHDK and CDR2 SYGVNS. In DNA form, the CDR3 reads TGTGCCAGTTCATCGGACAGGGGATATGGAAACACCATATATTTT. This gives the protein CASSSDRGYGNTIYF. Full variable domain (remainder filled in from reference TRBV25-1 and TRBJ1-3): EADIYQTPRYLVIGTGKKITLECSQTMGHDKMYWYQQDPGMELHLIHYSYGVNSTEKGDLSSESTVSRIRTEHFPLTLESARPSHTSQYLCASSSDRGYGNTIYFGEGSWLTVV.

This clonotype showed up just a few times. This CDR3 reads CSARLQPHQDWGTEAFF. The CDR3 DNA reads as TGCAGTGCTAGACTCCAACCGCACCAGGACTGGGGCACTGAAGCTTTCTTT. This chain uses TRBV20-1 with TRBJ1-1; D is unresolved. The CDR3 covers 17 residues. V lost 2 bases to trimming and J lost 4 bases, with 23 bases between them. The germline CDR1 and CDR2 sequences are DFQATT and SNEGSKA (reference sequence).

The rearrangement links TRBV5-1 to TRBJ2-5; D remains ambiguous. The germline V and J ends were trimmed by 4 bases and 7 bases, with 11 bases remaining between them. Germline-derived CDR1 and CDR2 are SGHRS and YFSETQ. The CDR3 spans 12 residues. CDR3 loop: CASSGSPGTQYF. In nucleotides, the CDR3 is TGCGCCAGCAGCGGCTCTCCCGGGACCCAGTACTTC.

This chain uses TRBV5-1 with TRBJ2-7; a possible D gene is TRBD1 (6 bases). This CDR3 has 13 residues. The ends were cut back, 3 bases at V and 5 bases at J, with 12 bases in the middle. Germline V gene lookup returns CDR1 SGHRS and CDR2 YFSETQ. For the CDR3, the DNA is TGCGCCAGCAGCTCGTCCGGGACACACGAGCAGTACTTC. The encoded protein is CASSSSGTHEQYF. Using reference TRBV5-1 and TRBJ2-7 for the parts outside the CDR3, the full variable domain is KAGVTQTPRYLIKTRGQQVTLSCSPISGHRSVSWYQQTPGQGLQFLFEYFSETQRNKGNFPGRFSGRQFSNSRSEMNVSTLELGDSALYLCASSSSGTHEQYFGPGTRLTVT.

This clonotype was detected a few times. The rearrangement joins TRBV2 to TRBJ2-3; 7 nucleotides line up with TRBD2. The CDR3 totals 13 residues. V trimming: 7 bases; J trimming: 6 bases; junction bases outside the gene matches: 7. CDR1 SNHLY and CDR2 FYNNEI come from the germline V gene. The CDR3, as DNA: TGTGCCAGCAACGGGGAGGGCCTCGATACGCAGTATTTT. Translated, it gives CASNGEGLDTQYF.

The J gene is TRBJ2-5, the V gene TRBV27, with D uncertain. The V and J ends lost 5 bases and 1 base respectively, with 11 bases between them. CDR1 and CDR2 (germline): MNHEY, SMNVEV (reference sequence). The CDR3 sequence is 14 residues long. CDR3 DNA: TGTGCCAGCAGTCAGTCTGGGTTCCAAGAGACCCAGTACTTC. This sequence encodes CASSQSGFQETQYF.

This clonotype was observed at least ten times. V usage is TRBV27 and J usage is TRBJ1-6, with D tentatively TRBD1 (6 bases). Germline CDR1 reads MNHEY; CDR2 reads SMNVEV (reference sequence). The CDR3 spans 14 residues. V lost 2 bases, J lost 6 bases, and 8 bases lay in between. The CDR3 DNA reads TGTGCCAGCAGTTTAGGGGGCCTTAATTCACCCCTCCACTTT. Amino acid sequence: CASSLGGLNSPLHF.

This clonotype turned up a few times. The rearrangement joins TRBV12-3 or TRBV12-4 to TRBJ2-6, with D maybe TRBD2 (6 bases). Trimming took 3 bases from V and 3 from J, leaving 9 bases between them. The CDR3 contains 15 residues. This CDR3 is CASSLGEVGANVLTF. CDR3 nucleotide sequence: TGTGCCAGCAGTTTGGGGGAGGTTGGGGCCAACGTCCTGACTTTC.

This clonotype was detected only a few times. This rearrangement joins TRBV7-9 to TRBJ1-1; 10 nucleotides align to TRBD1. Unmatched junction bases numbered 5, after V lost 4 bases and J lost 6 bases. Germline CDR1 SEHNR, CDR2 FQNEAQ (reference sequence). The CDR3 covers 14 residues. Here the CDR3 DNA reads TGTGCCAGCAGCTCACCGGGACAGGGGTCTGAAGCTTTCTTT. This sequence encodes CASSSPGQGSEAFF. The whole variable domain, remainder taken from reference TRBV7-9 and TRBJ1-1, is DTGVSQNPRHKITKRGQNVTFRCDPISEHNRLYWYRQTLGQGPEFLTYFQNEAQLEKSRLLSDRFSAERPKGSFSTLEIQRTEQGDSAMYLCASSSPGQGSEAFFGQGTRLTVV.

This chain links TRBV6-5 with TRBJ2-7, with D possibly being TRBD2 (6 bases). This CDR3 region has 13 residues. V lost 4 bases and J lost 3, with 10 bases in between. From germline, CDR1 is MNHEY and CDR2 SVGAGI. The CDR3 is CASSSSAVYEQYF. DNA of the CDR3: TGTGCCAGCAGTTCTAGCGCCGTCTACGAGCAGTACTTC.

This clonotype was found a few times. The chain couples TRBV11-1 to TRBJ2-1; the D is unclear. The V and J ends lost 2 bases and 6 bases respectively, with 23 bases between them. The CDR3 spans 18 residues. CDR1 and CDR2 (germline): SGHAT, FQDESV (reference sequence). CDR3 bases: TGTGCCAGCAGCTTATCATTCCCGGTAGCTCCAACGGGCAATGAGCAGTTCTTC. Its translation: CASSLSFPVAPTGNEQFF.